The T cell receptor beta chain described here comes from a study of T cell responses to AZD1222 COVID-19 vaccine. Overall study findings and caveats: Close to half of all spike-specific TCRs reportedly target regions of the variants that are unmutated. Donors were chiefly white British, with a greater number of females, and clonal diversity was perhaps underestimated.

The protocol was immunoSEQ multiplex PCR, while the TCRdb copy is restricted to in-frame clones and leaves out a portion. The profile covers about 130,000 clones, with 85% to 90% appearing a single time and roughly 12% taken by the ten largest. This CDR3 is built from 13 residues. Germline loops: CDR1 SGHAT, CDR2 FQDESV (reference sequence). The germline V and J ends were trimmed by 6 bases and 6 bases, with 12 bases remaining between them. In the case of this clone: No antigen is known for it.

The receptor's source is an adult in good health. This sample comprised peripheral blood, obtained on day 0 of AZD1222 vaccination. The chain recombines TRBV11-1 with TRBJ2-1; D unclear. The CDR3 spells CASSQGRSNEQFF. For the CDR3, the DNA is TGTGCCAGCAGTCAAGGACGGAGCAATGAGCAGTTCTTC.